Sequencing of this T cell receptor (beta chain) was carried out in a study of OX40 agonist ivuxolimab in advanced cancers. Study overall: Three patients showed partial responses: one hepatocellular carcinoma and two cutaneous melanoma cases.

Study findings and constraints: In the 0.1-3.0 mg/kg groups, partial responders showed among the lowest expansion.

J was trimmed by 6 bases and V by 0 bases; bases with no gene match: 5. Germline CDR1 MNHEY, CDR2 SMNVEV (reference sequence). The length of the CDR3 is 15 residues. The repertoire was sequenced with immunoSEQ multiplex PCR; TCRdb's copy has only in-frame clones and lacks some. The profile shows tens of thousands of clones, 70% to 85% of them singletons. Comment on this clone: Its antigen is unknown.

The TCR originated in an adult with an advanced solid tumor such as melanoma, head and neck, liver or kidney cancer. Sequenced here: CD4+ or CD8+ T cells sorted from blood, sampled in a trial of the OX40 agonist ivuxolimab. The genes are TRBV27 and TRBJ1-5; 7 bases map to TRBD1. CDR3 in amino acids: CASSLSTGLGQPQHF. The CDR3 DNA is TGTGCCAGCAGTTTATCGACAGGGCTCGGTCAGCCCCAGCATTTT.